Following are 8 T cell receptor beta chains from one sample sequenced in a study of identical twins. From the 5' RACE reads, TCRdb called clonotypes with MiXCR, one entry per CDR3 protein. The repertoire holds 1,800,000 or so distinct CDR3 sequences, with roughly a third as singletons. The sample taken for sequencing was cord blood. The origin of the receptors is a newborn girl in good health.

This clonotype was picked up a small number of times. J is TRBJ2-2 and V is TRBV6-5, with D hard to call. The CDR3 consists of 14 residues. In germline, CDR1 is MNHEY, CDR2 SVGAGI. Deletions cut 11 bases from V and 0 bases from J, with 13 bases between. CDR3 bases: TGTGCCGGCCGCGGTCACGCGAACACCGGGGAGCTGTTTTTT. Translating gives CAGRGHANTGELFF.

This clonotype was counted only a few times. The chain couples TRBV29-1 to TRBJ2-1; D is undetermined. The CDR3 runs 12 residues. V dropped 1 base and J dropped 9 bases, with 10 bases sitting between them. From germline, CDR1 is SQVTM and CDR2 ANQGSEA. The CDR3 region has the DNA TGCAGCGTTGAAGGGGGTAGGGCTGAGCAGTTCTTC. It encodes CSVEGGRAEQFF.

As for this clonotype: Sequence at one end of the junction differs from germline and may be a read error. The rearrangement joins TRBV5-1 to TRBJ1-2; D is uncertain. The CDR3 loop spans 14 amino acids. Germline values: CDR1 SGHRS, CDR2 YFSETQ. DNA of the CDR3: TGCGCCGGCAGCTTGGTTCCCGGGTCAGATGGCTACACCTTC. This gives the protein CAGSLVPGSDGYTF.

This chain uses TRBV6-4 with TRBJ2-4; possibly TRBD2 for D (6 bases). V was trimmed by 4 bases and J by 2 bases, leaving 12 bases between them. CDR1 and CDR2 (germline): MRHNA, SNTAGT. The CDR3 spans 15 residues. In DNA, the CDR3 is TGTGCCAGCAGTGTCGTGGCGGGGACCAAAAACATTCAGTACTTC. This gives the protein CASSVVAGTKNIQYF.

This clonotype was seen a few times. The chain links TRBV7-9 to TRBJ2-7, with 9 bases lining up with TRBD1. V was clipped by 3 bases and J by 6 bases; unmatched bases: 6. Germline V gives CDR1 SEHNR, CDR2 FQNEAQ (reference sequence). The CDR3 is made up of 14 amino acids. CDR3 protein: CASSFPGQGSEQYF. The CDR3 DNA follows: TGTGCCAGCAGCTTTCCGGGACAGGGTAGCGAGCAGTACTTC. Full variable domain (rest looked up from reference TRBV7-9 and TRBJ2-7): DTGVSQNPRHKITKRGQNVTFRCDPISEHNRLYWYRQTLGQGPEFLTYFQNEAQLEKSRLLSDRFSAERPKGSFSTLEIQRTEQGDSAMYLCASSFPGQGSEQYFGPGTRLTVT.

V usage is TRBV21-1 and J usage is TRBJ2-2; the D call in the table, TRBD2, was not verified against the DNA. TRBV21-1 represents a pseudogene. The CDR3 extends over 14 amino acids. Written as DNA, the CDR3 is TGTGCCAGCAGCGCTAGCGGGAGAGCCGGGGAGCTGTTTTTT. Its translation: CASSASGRAGELFF.

This clonotype came up a few times. The chain's CDR3 is CASRDNLENTEAFF. The DNA for the CDR3 is TGTGCCAGCCGAGATAACCTGGAGAACACTGAAGCTTTCTTT. The V and J genes are TRBV7-9 and TRBJ1-1, with D uncertain. CDR3 length equals 14 residues. Germline V CDR1 and CDR2: SEHNR, FQNEAQ (reference sequence). The germline V and J ends were trimmed by 8 bases and 1 base, with 14 bases remaining between them.

Notes on this clonotype: Germline and junction disagree at one end, which may indicate a read error. The chain is built from TRBV18 and TRBJ2-5; 8 positions match TRBD1. Germline V gives CDR1 KGHSH, CDR2 LQKENI. The CDR3 is made up of 16 amino acids. Here the CDR3 DNA reads TGTGGCAGCTCACCATCAAATGACAGGGGAGTCGGGGAGCAGTACTTC. Translated: CGSSPSNDRGVGEQYF.